This TCR beta chain appears in the sequencing data of a study of shared clonotypes between healthy human individuals. General study results and limits: Estimated richness was generally greater in naive than memory subsets. The sharing of 4.5% to 5% of naive CD4 clonotypes was seen across several donors.

Note on this clone: Its antigen is unknown.

The CDR3 is 17 amino acids. TCRdb keeps only in-frame clones here, not all; method: immunoSEQ multiplex PCR. This sample yields 190,000 or so clones, of which roughly 70% are seen a single time; 8% to 13% belongs to the top ten. Only Caucasian adults living in Nashville, Tennessee served as donors. Researchers partitioned CD4+ cells into CD45RA+ naive and CD45RA-negative memory subsets. The rearrangement uses TRBV21-1 and TRBJ1-5; TRBD1 is the table's D call and was not checked against the DNA. TRBV21-1 is noted as a pseudogene. This sequence was found in a man aged 30 to 45 in good health. Sequencing was carried out using memory CD4+ T cells sorted from blood. The subset here: CD45RA-negative fraction. The CDR3: CASSKVGGTGTNQPQHF. CDR3 bases: TGTGCCAGCAGCAAAGTCGGCGGGACAGGTACGAATCAGCCCCAGCATTTT.